Each of the 8 T cell receptor beta chains below was sequenced from the same sample in a study of shared clonotypes between healthy human individuals. This table comes from immunoSEQ multiplex PCR, and its TCRdb copy is limited to in-frame clones, with some not included. This table holds approximately 1,500,000 clones, over 95% found once. Source material: naive CD4+ T cells sorted from blood. Subset noted: CD45RA+ positively selected. These receptors originate from a man younger than 40 in good health.

The V and J genes are TRBV10-3 and TRBJ2-2; 9 bases are shared with TRBD2. The length of the CDR3 is 17 residues. The V gene end was trimmed by 3 bases and the J gene end by 2 bases; junction bases not matched to a gene: 7. Germline-derived CDR1 and CDR2 are ENHRY and SYGVKD. CDR3 nucleotide sequence: TGTGCCATCAGTGACTCTAGCGGGATTACCAACACCGGGGAGCTGTTTTTT. Translating it yields CAISDSSGITNTGELFF.

This clone showed up just once. Other DNA sequences from this sample encode an identical CDR3 as well. The chain employs TRBV19 and TRBJ1-1, with D tentatively TRBD1 (5 bases). CDR3 length equals 13 residues. V was cut by 5 bases and J by 3 bases, with 10 bases left in between. Germline V gene data show CDR1 as LNHDA and CDR2 as SQIVND (reference sequence). The CDR3 bases are TGTGCCAGTAGTCCTCTGGGGGACACTGAAGCTTTCTTT. This codes for CASSPLGDTEAFF.

The chain has TRBV5-4 and TRBJ1-1; no reliable D call. The CDR3 contains 14 residues. Germline V lookup: CDR1 SGHNT, CDR2 YYREEE (reference sequence). Trimming took off 0 bases at V and 6 bases at J, with 12 bases between the two ends. The CDR3 DNA sequence: TGTGCCAGCAGCTTGGAAGGGCCCGGGGCTGAAGCTTTCTTT. Residues: CASSLEGPGAEAFF.

The V gene is TRBV9, the J gene TRBJ2-2; TRBD1 is a possible D gene (6 bases). The germline V gene has CDR1 SGDLS and CDR2 YYNGEE. The CDR3 length is 16 residues. V shed 0 bases and J shed 1 base, with 10 bases lying between them. The CDR3 region has the DNA TGTGCCAGCAGCGTAGGTGCACAGGGGAACACCGGGGAGCTGTTTTTT. It encodes CASSVGAQGNTGELFF.

This clone came up once. This chain joins TRBV11-2 and TRBJ2-3; D tentatively reads TRBD1 or TRBD2 (5 bases each). V shed 5 bases and J shed 9 bases, with 24 bases lying between them. Germline values: CDR1 SGHAT, CDR2 FQNNGV. The CDR3 extends over 16 amino acids. CDR3 DNA: TGTGCCAGCAGCCTCTTGGGGCGGGCAGCCCCTCTGACGCAGTATTTT. Translated, it gives CASSLLGRAAPLTQYF.

The chain recombines TRBV28 with TRBJ2-6, with 12 bases aligning to TRBD2. Germline V gene sequence: CDR1 MDHEN, CDR2 SYDVKM. Unmatched junction bases numbered 9, after V lost 6 bases and J lost 12 bases. This CDR3 has 15 amino acids. This chain's CDR3 is CASSLAGGPRSVLTF. The DNA for the CDR3 is TGTGCCAGCAGCCTAGCGGGAGGGCCACGAAGCGTCCTGACTTTC.

Concerning this clone itself: The junction does not match germline at one end; this may be a read error. The chain recombines TRBV29-1 with TRBJ2-7; D might be TRBD1 or TRBD2, each matching 5 bases. Germline values: CDR1 SQVTM, CDR2 ANQGSEA. The CDR3 spans 12 residues. The CDR3 is CSVSGPSHEQYF. CDR3 in DNA: TGCAGCGTTTCGGGACCCTCCCACGAGCAGTACTTC.

V is TRBV16 and J is TRBJ1-5; D is undetermined. The CDR3 runs to 16 residues. V lost 4 bases and J 5 bases, leaving 18 bases between the germline ends. CDR1 KGHSY and CDR2 FQNENV come from the germline V gene. Here the CDR3 reads CASSRRDYGKYQPQHF. The DNA for the CDR3 is TGTGCCAGCAGCCGCCGGGATTACGGGAAGTATCAGCCCCAGCATTTT. Full variable domain (outside the CDR3, taken from reference TRBV16 and TRBJ1-5): GEEVAQTPKHLVRGEGQKAKLYCAPIKGHSYVFWYQQVLKNEFKFLISFQNENVFDETGMPKERFSAKCLPNSPCSLEIQATKLEDSAVYFCASSRRDYGKYQPQHFGDGTRLSIL.